The rows below give T cell receptor beta chains drawn from one sample of a study of graft-versus-host responses after intestinal transplantation. TCRdb's table, derived via immunoSEQ multiplex PCR, lists solely in-frame clones and lacks some. The repertoire includes approximately 11,000 clones, about 33% of them detected once, and about 2% sits in the top ten. The source material was alloreactive CD4+ T cells from a mixed lymphocyte reaction culture, sampled before transplantation. These receptors originate from a human patient who was an organ donor for intestinal transplantation. The CDR3 runs from the conserved cysteine through the conserved F or W. The order of the fields is CDR3 protein, V gene, CDR3 length.

cdr3_aa: CASSPAGSSYNSPLHF
v_call: TRBV18
cdr3_length: 16

cdr3_aa: CASSPRGTSGNTIYF
v_call: TRBV18
cdr3_length: 15

cdr3_aa: CASSTATNEKLFF
v_call: TRBV18
cdr3_length: 13

cdr3_aa: CASTPGWTGELFF
v_call: TRBV6-5
cdr3_length: 13

cdr3_aa: CASGHPSYEQYF
v_call: TRBV6-4
cdr3_length: 12

cdr3_aa: CASSRSGGKQETQYF
v_call: TRBV5-4
cdr3_length: 15

cdr3_aa: CASSYSPGPVEQYF
v_call: TRBV6-6
cdr3_length: 14

cdr3_aa: CASSQDLVREDGYTF
v_call: TRBV14
cdr3_length: 15

cdr3_aa: CASSQDTVVNYGYTF
v_call: TRBV4-1
cdr3_length: 15

cdr3_aa: CAWSGSTVAEKLFF
v_call: TRBV30
cdr3_length: 14

cdr3_aa: CASTRSPGGEQYF
v_call: TRBV2
cdr3_length: 13